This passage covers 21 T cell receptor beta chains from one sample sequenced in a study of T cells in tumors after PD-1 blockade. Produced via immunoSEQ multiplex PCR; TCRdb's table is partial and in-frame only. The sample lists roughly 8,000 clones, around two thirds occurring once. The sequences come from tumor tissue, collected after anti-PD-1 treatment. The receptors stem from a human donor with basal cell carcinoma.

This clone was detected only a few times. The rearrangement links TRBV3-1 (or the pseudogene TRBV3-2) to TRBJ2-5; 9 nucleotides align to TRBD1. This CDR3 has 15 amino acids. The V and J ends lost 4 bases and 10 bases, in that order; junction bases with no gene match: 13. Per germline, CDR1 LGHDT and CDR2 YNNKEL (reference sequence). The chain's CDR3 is CASSPYGQGSFDQYF. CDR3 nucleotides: TGTGCCAGCAGCCCTTACGGACAGGGGAGTTTTGACCAGTACTTC.

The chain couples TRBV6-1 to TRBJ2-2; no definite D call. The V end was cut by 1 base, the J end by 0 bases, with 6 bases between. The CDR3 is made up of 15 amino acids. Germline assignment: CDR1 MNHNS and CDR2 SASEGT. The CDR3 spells CASSEEIANTGELFF. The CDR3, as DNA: TGTGCCAGCAGTGAAGAAATAGCGAACACCGGGGAGCTGTTTTTT.

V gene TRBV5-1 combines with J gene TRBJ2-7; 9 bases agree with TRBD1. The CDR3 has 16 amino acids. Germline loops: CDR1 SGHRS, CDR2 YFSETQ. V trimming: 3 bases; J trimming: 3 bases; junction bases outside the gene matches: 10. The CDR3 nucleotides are TGCGCCAGCAGCTCGGGGCCCGGACAGGGGAACTACGAGCAGTACTTC. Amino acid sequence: CASSSGPGQGNYEQYF.

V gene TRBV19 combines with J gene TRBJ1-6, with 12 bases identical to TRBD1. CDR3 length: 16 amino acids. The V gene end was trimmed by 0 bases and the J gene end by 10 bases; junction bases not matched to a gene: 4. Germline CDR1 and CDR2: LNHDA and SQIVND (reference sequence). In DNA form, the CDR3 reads TGTGCCAGTAGTATAGACTGGGACAGGGGGCTGTCACCCCTCCACTTT. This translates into CASSIDWDRGLSPLHF.

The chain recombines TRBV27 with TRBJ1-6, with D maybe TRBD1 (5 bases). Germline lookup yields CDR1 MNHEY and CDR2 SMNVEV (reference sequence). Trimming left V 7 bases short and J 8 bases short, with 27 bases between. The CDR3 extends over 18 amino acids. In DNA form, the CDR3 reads TGTGCCAGCACCAATTATCAGGGTCGGGGGACGGCGGATTCACCCCTCCACTTT. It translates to CASTNYQGRGTADSPLHF.

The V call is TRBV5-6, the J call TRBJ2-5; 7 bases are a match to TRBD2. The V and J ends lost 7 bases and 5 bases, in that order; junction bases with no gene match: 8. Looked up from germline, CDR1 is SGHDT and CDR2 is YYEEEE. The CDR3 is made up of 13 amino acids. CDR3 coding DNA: TGTGCCAGCTACGGGAGCGGGATGGAGACCCAGTACTTC. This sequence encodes CASYGSGMETQYF.

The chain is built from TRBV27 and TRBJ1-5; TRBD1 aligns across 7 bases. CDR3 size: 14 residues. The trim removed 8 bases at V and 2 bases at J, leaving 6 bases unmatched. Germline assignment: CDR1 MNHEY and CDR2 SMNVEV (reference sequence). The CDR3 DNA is TGTGCCAGCGCACAGGGGCTCGGCAATCAGCCCCAGCATTTT. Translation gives CASAQGLGNQPQHF.

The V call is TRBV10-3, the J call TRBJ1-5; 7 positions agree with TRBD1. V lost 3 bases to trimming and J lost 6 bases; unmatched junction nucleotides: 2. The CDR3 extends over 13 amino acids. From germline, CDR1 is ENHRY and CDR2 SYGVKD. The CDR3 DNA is TGTGCCATCAGTGATTCAGGGGGTCAGCCCCAGCATTTT. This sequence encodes CAISDSGGQPQHF.

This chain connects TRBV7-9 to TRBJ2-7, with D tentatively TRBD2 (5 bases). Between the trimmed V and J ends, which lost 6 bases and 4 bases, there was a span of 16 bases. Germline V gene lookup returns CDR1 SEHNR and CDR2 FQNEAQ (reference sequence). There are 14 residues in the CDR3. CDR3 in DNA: TGTGCCAGCAGTCGAGAAGAGGGCCGTTACGAGCAGTACTTC. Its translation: CASSREEGRYEQYF.

This chain's CDR3 is CASRRGGGQTTREQYF. CDR3 coding DNA: TGTGCCAGCAGGAGAGGGGGGGGACAGACTACGAGGGAGCAGTACTTC. The gene calls are TRBV6-6 and TRBJ2-7, with D perhaps assigned TRBD1 or TRBD2 (7 bases each). The CDR3 covers 16 residues. Germline V CDR1 and CDR2: MNHNY, SVGAGI (reference sequence). V gave up 6 bases and J gave up 7 bases, with 25 bases separating them.

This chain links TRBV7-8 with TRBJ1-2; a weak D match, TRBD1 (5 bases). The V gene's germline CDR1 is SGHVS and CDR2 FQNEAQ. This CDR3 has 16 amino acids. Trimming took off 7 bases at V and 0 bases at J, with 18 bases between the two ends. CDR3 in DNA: TGTGCCAGCACCAAAATGAACAGGATGGCTAACTATGGCTACACCTTC. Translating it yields CASTKMNRMANYGYTF.

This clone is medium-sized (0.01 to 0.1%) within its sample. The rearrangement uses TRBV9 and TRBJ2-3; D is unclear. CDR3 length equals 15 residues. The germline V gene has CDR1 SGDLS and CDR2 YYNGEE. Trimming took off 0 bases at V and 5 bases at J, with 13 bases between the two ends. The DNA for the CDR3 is TGTGCCAGCAGCGTAGAGTCGGGTTCCCTAGATACGCAGTATTTT. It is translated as CASSVESGSLDTQYF.

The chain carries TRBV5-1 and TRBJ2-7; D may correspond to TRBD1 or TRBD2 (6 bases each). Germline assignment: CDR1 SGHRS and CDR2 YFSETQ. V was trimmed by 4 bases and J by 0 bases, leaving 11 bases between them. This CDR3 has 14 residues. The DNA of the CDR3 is TGCGCCAGCAGCAGACAGGAGGGCTCCTACGAGCAGTACTTC. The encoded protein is CASSRQEGSYEQYF. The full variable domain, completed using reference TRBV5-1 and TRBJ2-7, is KAGVTQTPRYLIKTRGQQVTLSCSPISGHRSVSWYQQTPGQGLQFLFEYFSETQRNKGNFPGRFSGRQFSNSRSEMNVSTLELGDSALYLCASSRQEGSYEQYFGPGTRLTVT.

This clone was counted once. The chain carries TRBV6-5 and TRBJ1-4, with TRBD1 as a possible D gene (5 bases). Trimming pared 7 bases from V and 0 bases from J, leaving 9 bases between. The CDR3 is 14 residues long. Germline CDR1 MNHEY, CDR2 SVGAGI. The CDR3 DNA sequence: TGTGCCAGCAAGGACACGACAACTAATGAAAAACTGTTTTTT. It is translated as CASKDTTTNEKLFF.

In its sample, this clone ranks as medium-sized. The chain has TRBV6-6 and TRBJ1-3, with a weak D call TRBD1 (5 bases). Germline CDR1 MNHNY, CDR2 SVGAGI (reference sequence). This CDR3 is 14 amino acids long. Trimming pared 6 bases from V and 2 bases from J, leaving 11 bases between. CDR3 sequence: CASSSGQAGNTIYF. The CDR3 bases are TGTGCCAGCAGCTCCGGACAAGCTGGAAACACCATATATTTT.

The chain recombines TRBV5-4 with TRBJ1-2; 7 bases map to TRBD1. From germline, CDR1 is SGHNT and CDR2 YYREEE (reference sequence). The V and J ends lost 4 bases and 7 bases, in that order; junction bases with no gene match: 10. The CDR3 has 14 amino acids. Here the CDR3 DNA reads TGTGCCAGCAGCCCCACGGACAGGTCCGGTGGCTACACCTTC. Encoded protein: CASSPTDRSGGYTF.

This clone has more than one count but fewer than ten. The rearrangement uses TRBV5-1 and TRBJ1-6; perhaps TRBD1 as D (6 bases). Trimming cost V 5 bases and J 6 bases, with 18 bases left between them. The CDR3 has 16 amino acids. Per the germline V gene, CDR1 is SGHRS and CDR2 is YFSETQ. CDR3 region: CASRPTGGGGNSPLHF. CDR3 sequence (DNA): TGCGCCAGCAGACCGACCGGAGGAGGGGGTAATTCACCCCTCCACTTT.

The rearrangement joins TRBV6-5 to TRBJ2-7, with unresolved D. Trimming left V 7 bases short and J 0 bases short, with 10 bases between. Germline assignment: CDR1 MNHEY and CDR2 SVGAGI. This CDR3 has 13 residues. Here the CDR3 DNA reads TGTGCCAGCAAGTTCCGTGCCTCCTACGAGCAGTACTTC. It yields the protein CASKFRASYEQYF.

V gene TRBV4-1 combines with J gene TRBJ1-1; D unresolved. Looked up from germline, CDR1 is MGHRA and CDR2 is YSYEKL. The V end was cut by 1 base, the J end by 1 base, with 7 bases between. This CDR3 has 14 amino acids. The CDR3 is CASSQGVGNTEAFF. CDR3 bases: TGCGCCAGCAGCCAAGGAGTAGGGAACACTGAAGCTTTCTTT.

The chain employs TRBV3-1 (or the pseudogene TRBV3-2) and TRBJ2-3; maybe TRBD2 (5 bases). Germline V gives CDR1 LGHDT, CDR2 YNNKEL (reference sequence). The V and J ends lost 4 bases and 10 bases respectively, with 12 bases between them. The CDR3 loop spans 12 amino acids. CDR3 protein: CASSRTGNPQYF. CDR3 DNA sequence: TGTGCCAGCAGCCGAACGGGGAATCCGCAGTATTTT.

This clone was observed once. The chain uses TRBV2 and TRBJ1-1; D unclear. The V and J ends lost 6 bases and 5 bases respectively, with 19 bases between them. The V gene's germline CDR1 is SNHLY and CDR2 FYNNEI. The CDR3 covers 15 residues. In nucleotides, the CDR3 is TGTGCCAGCAGGACGACCCCCGGACGAGGAACTGAAGCTTTCTTT. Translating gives CASRTTPGRGTEAFF.